One and the same sample provided the 10 T cell receptor beta chains below, sequenced in a study of blood T cell repertoires in COVID-19 (dated by TCRdb to about 2020). Receptors were amplified or captured by the immunoSEQ multiplex PCR assay. In its TCRdb copy, this immuneACCESS table keeps in-frame sequences only and misses some clones. Where compared with another copy, unresolved V genes explain less than half of these, and the others have no known cause. This sample is represented by under 250,000 clones; around four fifths of them were singletons. The top ten hold roughly 8.6% of the sample. The sample was peripheral blood. The receptors come from a man aged 40-50 years with active or convalescent COVID-19.

The J gene is TRBJ2-4, the V gene TRBV7-9; weak D call: TRBD2 (6 bases). V lost 7 bases, J lost 5 bases, and 18 bases lay in between. CDR3 length: 15 amino acids. Germline-derived CDR1 and CDR2 are SEHNR and FQNEAQ (reference sequence). CDR3 protein: CASTPARGDQNIQYF. DNA of the CDR3: TGTGCCAGCACCCCTGCGCGGGGAGACCAAAACATTCAGTACTTC.

The genes are TRBV10-2 and TRBJ1-1; D is ambiguous. There are 15 residues in the CDR3. Germline V gene sequence: CDR1 WSHSY, CDR2 SAAADI. V lost 4 bases, J lost 2 bases, and 14 bases lay in between. The CDR3 loop reads CASSAGRLRNTEAFF. CDR3 nucleotide sequence: TGCGCCAGCAGTGCCGGCAGGCTGAGAAACACTGAAGCTTTCTTT.

V is TRBV5-1 and J is TRBJ2-4; D may be TRBD2 (5 bases). There are 16 residues in the CDR3. CDR1 and CDR2 (germline): SGHRS, YFSETQ. Trimming left V 1 base short and J 0 bases short, with 11 bases between. CDR3 amino acids: CASSLWTEGAKNIQYF. The CDR3 coding sequence is TGCGCCAGCAGCTTGTGGACCGAGGGAGCCAAAAACATTCAGTACTTC.

Only a few counts were recorded for this clone. This rearrangement joins TRBV9 to TRBJ2-3; 8 positions match TRBD2. This CDR3 spans 19 amino acids. The trim removed 2 bases at V and 1 base at J, leaving 15 bases unmatched. CDR1 is SGDLS, CDR2 YYNGEE, per germline. The CDR3 nucleotides read TGTGCCAGCAGCGTGGGCCAGAGCGGGAGCCTGTTACGCACAGATACGCAGTATTTT. This sequence encodes CASSVGQSGSLLRTDTQYF. Full variable domain (outside the CDR3, taken from reference TRBV9 and TRBJ2-3): DSGVTQTPKHLITATGQRVTLRCSPRSGDLSVYWYQQSLDQGLQFLIQYYNGEERAKGNILERFSAQQFPDLHSELNLSSLELGDSALYFCASSVGQSGSLLRTDTQYFGPGTRLTVL.

This rearrangement joins TRBV10-1 to TRBJ1-2; 8 bases map to TRBD1. J gave up 6 bases and V 5 bases, and 5 bases lay outside the gene matches. The germline V gene encodes CDR1 WNHNN and CDR2 SYGVQD (reference sequence). This CDR3 region has 13 residues. The CDR3 DNA sequence: TGCGCCAGCAGTTCAGGACAGGGAGATGGCTACACCTTC. This codes for CASSSGQGDGYTF.

This clone was counted a few times. CDR3 in amino acids: CASSRRVEETQYF. As DNA, the CDR3 is TGCGCCAGCAGCCGGAGGGTAGAAGAGACCCAGTACTTC. This sequence joins TRBV5-1 and TRBJ2-5; D is possibly TRBD2 (6 bases). There are 13 residues in the CDR3. The V gene lost 4 bases and the J gene lost 3 bases, with 10 bases spanning the gap. Germline assignment: CDR1 SGHRS and CDR2 YFSETQ.

The chain recombines TRBV19 with TRBJ1-3, with a weak D call TRBD1 (6 bases). In germline, CDR1 is LNHDA, CDR2 SQIVND (reference sequence). Trimming removed 4 bases from V and 4 bases from J, with 8 bases in between. This CDR3 spans 13 amino acids. For the CDR3, the DNA is TGTGCCAGTAGTACAGGGGTAGGAAACACCATATATTTT. The encoded protein is CASSTGVGNTIYF.

This chain joins TRBV5-1 and TRBJ1-4; no firm D call. This CDR3 spans 15 amino acids. V was clipped by 2 bases and J by 6 bases, with 14 bases between them. CDR1 SGHRS and CDR2 YFSETQ come from the germline V gene. CDR3 nucleotide sequence: TGCGCCAGCAGCTTCAATCTCCAGAGGGATGAAAAACTGTTTTTT. Translation: CASSFNLQRDEKLFF. The full variable domain, completed using reference TRBV5-1 and TRBJ1-4, is KAGVTQTPRYLIKTRGQQVTLSCSPISGHRSVSWYQQTPGQGLQFLFEYFSETQRNKGNFPGRFSGRQFSNSRSEMNVSTLELGDSALYLCASSFNLQRDEKLFFGSGTQLSVL.

V is TRBV7-9 and J is TRBJ1-5, with D possibly being TRBD1 (6 bases). Between the trimmed V and J ends, which lost 1 base and 3 bases, there was a span of 13 bases. The CDR3 runs to 16 residues. Per germline, CDR1 SEHNR and CDR2 FQNEAQ (reference sequence). This CDR3 is CASSLEGGTSNQPQHF. CDR3 nucleotide sequence: TGTGCCAGCAGCTTAGAGGGGGGGACTTCCAATCAGCCCCAGCATTTT.

This clone was observed a few times. The V call is TRBV2, the J call TRBJ2-1; TRBD2 aligns across 7 bases. The V segment lost 4 bases and the J segment 0 bases; nucleotides outside the gene matches: 6. CDR1 and CDR2 (germline): SNHLY, FYNNEI. The CDR3 has 16 amino acids. This CDR3 is CASSATGTNSYNEQFF. The CDR3, as DNA: TGTGCCAGCAGTGCCACCGGGACTAACTCCTACAATGAGCAGTTCTTC.